The 18 T cell receptor beta chains presented below share a single source sample, sequenced in a study of blood T cell repertoires in COVID-19. The protocol was immunoSEQ multiplex PCR, while the TCRdb copy is restricted to in-frame clones and leaves out a portion. Of a few hundred thousand clones in the sample, more than 70% are singletons; the top ten hold about 1.4%. Sequencing was performed on PBMCs or T cells enriched from blood (not recorded which). These receptors were taken from a woman aged 18-29 years who had been exposed to COVID-19.

This clone was recorded a few times. V and J are TRBV5-3 and TRBJ2-5; TRBD2 is a possible D gene (6 bases). TRBV5-3 is annotated as an ORF whose role is uncertain. The CDR3 has 18 residues. V gave up 10 bases and J gave up 5 bases, with 33 bases separating them. The CDR3 is CARAYFLGGLVPWETQYF. CDR3 coding DNA: TGTGCCCGGGCCTATTTCTTGGGAGGCTTGGTCCCATGGGAGACCCAGTACTTC.

This clone was counted a few times. The gene calls are TRBV4-2 and TRBJ2-7, with 9 positions matching TRBD1. The length of the CDR3 is 15 residues. Losses at the gene ends were 1 base for V and 3 bases for J; bases not matched to a gene: 4. Per germline, CDR1 LGHNA and CDR2 YNFKEQ. The CDR3 nucleotides are TGTGCCAGCAGCCAAGCGGACAGGGGTGGCTACGAGCAGTACTTC. It is translated as CASSQADRGGYEQYF.

The CDR3 spells CASSESSRGRPEAFF. As DNA, the CDR3 is TGCGCCAGCAGTGAGTCGTCCAGGGGGAGGCCTGAAGCTTTCTTT. The chain is built from TRBV10-2 and TRBJ1-1; 7 bases are shared with TRBD1. The V segment lost 0 bases and the J segment 6 bases; nucleotides outside the gene matches: 7. The CDR3 has 15 amino acids. CDR1 is WSHSY and CDR2 is SAAADI in the germline V gene.

This clone occurred a few times. This chain links TRBV4-1 with TRBJ2-7; 7 bases are shared with TRBD2. The CDR3 loop spans 15 amino acids. CDR1 is MGHRA and CDR2 is YSYEKL in the germline V gene. The V gene end was trimmed by 1 base and the J gene end by 7 bases; junction bases not matched to a gene: 10. The CDR3 DNA sequence: TGCGCCAGCAGCCAAGGCGGGAGTGCTGCGGGGGAGCAGTACTTC. This gives the protein CASSQGGSAAGEQYF.

The chain links TRBV5-4 to TRBJ1-1; a possible D gene is TRBD1 (5 bases). CDR3 length equals 13 residues. V lost 6 bases and J 2 bases, leaving 11 bases between the germline ends. Looked up from germline, CDR1 is SGHNT and CDR2 is YYREEE (reference sequence). The CDR3 spells CASKGRVNTEAFF. CDR3 bases: TGTGCCAGCAAGGGCAGGGTTAACACTGAAGCTTTCTTT.

With respect to this clone: The same CDR3 arises from other DNA sequences in this sample as well. The rearrangement joins TRBV5-1 to TRBJ2-7; TRBD1 agrees at 9 bases. The CDR3 contains 14 residues. Germline V gene data show CDR1 as SGHRS and CDR2 as YFSETQ. The J segment lost 2 bases and the V segment lost 4 bases, leaving 4 bases of the junction unmatched. In DNA, the CDR3 is TGCGCCAGCAGCCCCGGGACAGGGCCCTACGAGCAGTACTTC. Its translation is CASSPGTGPYEQYF.

V usage is TRBV9 and J usage is TRBJ1-3; the D gene is possibly TRBD1 (5 bases). The V end was cut by 6 bases, the J end by 1 base, with 17 bases between. The CDR3 contains 16 residues. Germline values: CDR1 SGDLS, CDR2 YYNGEE. In nucleotides, the CDR3 is TGTGCCAGCACCTCTACAATGGAGGGGTCTGGAAACACCATATATTTT. Its protein product is CASTSTMEGSGNTIYF.

This clone was recorded only once. The V call is TRBV27, the J call TRBJ2-7, with TRBD1 as a possible D gene (6 bases). The V gene's germline CDR1 is MNHEY and CDR2 SMNVEV (reference sequence). Trimming pared 7 bases from V and 1 base from J, leaving 14 bases between. The CDR3 has 14 amino acids. This chain's CDR3 is CASMGQGSSYEQYF. The CDR3 coding sequence is TGTGCCAGCATGGGGCAGGGGTCTTCCTACGAGCAGTACTTC.

This clone was counted once. The chain is built from TRBV4-1 and TRBJ2-3; TRBD2 matches 9 bases. Germline assignment: CDR1 MGHRA and CDR2 YSYEKL. The junction had 5 bases not matched to a gene; V was cut back by 2 bases and J by 2 bases. The CDR3 extends over 16 amino acids. For the CDR3, the DNA is TGCGCCAGCAGCCAACCCCCGGGACTAGCCACAGATACGCAGTATTTT. This sequence encodes CASSQPPGLATDTQYF.

The rearrangement joins TRBV6-5 to TRBJ2-7, with TRBD1 matching over 8 bases. Germline V gene lookup returns CDR1 MNHEY and CDR2 SVGAGI. With 6 bases clipped from V and 2 bases from J, the junction kept 6 bases outside the gene matches. The CDR3 consists of 14 residues. CDR3 sequence: CASRADRAAYEQYF. CDR3 DNA: TGTGCCAGCAGGGCGGACAGGGCGGCCTACGAGCAGTACTTC.

V is TRBV2 and J is TRBJ2-1, with 8 bases matching TRBD2. The CDR3 contains 14 residues. Losses at the gene ends were 7 bases for V and 3 bases for J; bases not matched to a gene: 5. Germline CDR1 SNHLY, CDR2 FYNNEI. CDR3: CASNREGIYNEQFF. CDR3 nucleotide sequence: TGTGCCAGCAACCGGGAGGGGATCTACAATGAGCAGTTCTTC. Using reference TRBV2 and TRBJ2-1 for the parts outside the CDR3, the full variable domain is EPEVTQTPSHQVTQMGQEVILRCVPISNHLYFYWYRQILGQKVEFLVSFYNNEISEKSEIFDDQFSVERPDGSNFTLKIRSTKLEDSAMYFCASNREGIYNEQFFGPGTRLTVL.

The count of this clone is one. The chain uses TRBV28 and TRBJ1-2; the match to TRBD1 covers 8 bases. The germline CDR1 and CDR2 sequences are MDHEN and SYDVKM. There are 15 residues in the CDR3. V was clipped by 3 bases and J by 8 bases; unmatched bases: 11. The CDR3 DNA is TGTGCCAGCAGTTTCCGAGACAGGGGAGTTGTCGGCTACACCTTC. It is translated as CASSFRDRGVVGYTF.

The chain is built from TRBV3-1 (or the pseudogene TRBV3-2) and TRBJ2-3; TRBD2 agrees at 7 bases. J was trimmed by 1 base and V by 4 bases; bases with no gene match: 5. CDR1 is LGHDT and CDR2 is YNNKEL in the germline V gene (reference sequence). CDR3 size: 15 residues. CDR3 nucleotide sequence: TGTGCCAGCAGCCCCCGGCTAGCGGGCACAGATACGCAGTATTTT. Residues: CASSPRLAGTDTQYF.

V gene TRBV7-9 combines with J gene TRBJ2-1; tentative D call: TRBD1 (5 bases). The CDR3 is made up of 15 amino acids. V was shortened by 3 bases and J by 5 bases, with 14 bases between the two germline ends. Germline V CDR1 and CDR2: SEHNR, FQNEAQ (reference sequence). CDR3 protein: CASSFSSQDNNEQFF. The DNA of the CDR3 is TGTGCCAGCAGCTTTAGCTCACAGGATAACAATGAGCAGTTCTTC.

This chain uses TRBV29-1 with TRBJ2-3; 7 positions match TRBD2. Germline CDR1 is SQVTM and CDR2 is ANQGSEA. With V trimmed by 6 bases and J by 1 base, 4 bases remained unmatched. This CDR3 region has 13 residues. This CDR3 is CSVPSGGTDTQYF. CDR3 coding DNA: TGCAGCGTGCCCAGCGGGGGCACAGATACGCAGTATTTT.

This clone occurred once. This sequence joins TRBV2 and TRBJ1-2; D is ambiguous. V was clipped by 1 base and J by 4 bases, with 10 bases between them. The germline gives CDR1 SNHLY, CDR2 FYNNEI. The CDR3 consists of 14 residues. The CDR3 coding sequence is TGTGCCAGCAGTGAAGACAGCCCTATCTATGGCTACACCTTC. Translated: CASSEDSPIYGYTF.

The chain couples TRBV10-3 to TRBJ2-7; 8 bases are a match to TRBD2. The CDR3 consists of 13 residues. Germline V lookup: CDR1 ENHRY, CDR2 SYGVKD. The junction had 5 bases not matched to a gene; V was cut back by 8 bases and J by 2 bases. The CDR3 bases are TGTGCCATCGGACCGGGGGGGGCCTACGAGCAGTACTTC. The encoded protein is CAIGPGGAYEQYF.

CDR3 in DNA: TGTGCCAGCAGCTTTGTAGCGGGACTCGATGAGCAGTTCTTC. It codes for CASSFVAGLDEQFF. The rearrangement links TRBV7-2 to TRBJ2-1; the match to TRBD2 covers 8 bases. Trimming removed 3 bases from V and 8 bases from J; junction bases left unmatched: 6. Germline CDR1 and CDR2: SGHTA and FQGNSA. The CDR3 extends over 14 amino acids.